The source of this T cell receptor (beta chain) is a study of identical twins. TCRdb independently ran MiXCR on the 5' RACE reads; one entry per CDR3 protein. The repertoire holds some 660,000 distinct CDR3 sequences, with 8.6% as singletons. This clonotype showed up many times. The same data also went into a second study, on yellow fever vaccine responses in identical twins.

This clonotype was obtained from a woman in her late teens or twenties in good health. Material: PBMCs.

The CDR3 protein is CASSQVGRSGNQPQHF. The CDR3 nucleotides are TGTGCCAGCAGCCAAGTTGGTCGTAGCGGCAATCAGCCCCAGCATTTT. The chain links TRBV4-2 to TRBJ1-5; D is uncertain. The V end was cut by 1 base, the J end by 2 bases, with 12 bases between. The CDR3 totals 16 residues. Germline V gives CDR1 LGHNA, CDR2 YNFKEQ.